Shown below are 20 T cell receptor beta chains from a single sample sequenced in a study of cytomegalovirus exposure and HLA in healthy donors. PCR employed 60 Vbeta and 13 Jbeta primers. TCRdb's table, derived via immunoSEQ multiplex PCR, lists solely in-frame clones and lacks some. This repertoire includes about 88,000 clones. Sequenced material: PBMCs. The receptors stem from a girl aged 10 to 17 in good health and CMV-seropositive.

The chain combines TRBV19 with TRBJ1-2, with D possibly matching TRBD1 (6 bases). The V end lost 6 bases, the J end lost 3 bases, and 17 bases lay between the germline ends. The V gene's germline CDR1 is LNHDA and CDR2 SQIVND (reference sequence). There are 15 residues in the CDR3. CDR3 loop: CASSQRGGRDYGYTF. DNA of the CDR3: TGTGCCAGTAGCCAAAGGGGGGGGCGCGACTATGGCTACACCTTC.

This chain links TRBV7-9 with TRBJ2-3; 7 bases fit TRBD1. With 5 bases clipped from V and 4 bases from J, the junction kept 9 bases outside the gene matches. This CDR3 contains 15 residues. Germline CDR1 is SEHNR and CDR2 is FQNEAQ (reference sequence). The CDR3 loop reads CASSHQTGAADTQYF. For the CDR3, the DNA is TGTGCCAGCAGCCATCAAACAGGGGCGGCAGATACGCAGTATTTT.

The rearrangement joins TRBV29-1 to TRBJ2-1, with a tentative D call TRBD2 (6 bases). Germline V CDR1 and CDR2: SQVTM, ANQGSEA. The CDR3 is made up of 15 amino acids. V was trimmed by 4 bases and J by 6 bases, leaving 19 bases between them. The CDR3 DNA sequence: TGCAGCGTTGCTACGGGGGAAGGGGTGGTCAATGAGCAGTTCTTC. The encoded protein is CSVATGEGVVNEQFF.

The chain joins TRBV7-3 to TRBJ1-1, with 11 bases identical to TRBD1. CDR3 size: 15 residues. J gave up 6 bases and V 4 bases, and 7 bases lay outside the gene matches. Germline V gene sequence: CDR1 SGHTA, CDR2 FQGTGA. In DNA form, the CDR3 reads TGTGCCAGCAGCTCCGGACAGGGGGCGTCAGCTGAAGCTTTCTTT. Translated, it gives CASSSGQGASAEAFF.

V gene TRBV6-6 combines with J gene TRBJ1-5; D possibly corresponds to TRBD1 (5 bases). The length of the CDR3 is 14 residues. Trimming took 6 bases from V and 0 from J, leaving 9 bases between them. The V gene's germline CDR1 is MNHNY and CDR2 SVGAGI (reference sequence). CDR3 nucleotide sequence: TGTGCCAGCAGCCAGGGTTATAGCAATCAGCCCCAGCATTTT. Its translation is CASSQGYSNQPQHF.

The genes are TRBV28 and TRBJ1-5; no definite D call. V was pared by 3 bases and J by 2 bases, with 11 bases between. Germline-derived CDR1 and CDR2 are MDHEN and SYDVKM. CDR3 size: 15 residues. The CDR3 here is CASSFGGMGNQPQHF. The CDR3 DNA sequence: TGTGCCAGCAGTTTCGGCGGGATGGGCAATCAGCCCCAGCATTTT.

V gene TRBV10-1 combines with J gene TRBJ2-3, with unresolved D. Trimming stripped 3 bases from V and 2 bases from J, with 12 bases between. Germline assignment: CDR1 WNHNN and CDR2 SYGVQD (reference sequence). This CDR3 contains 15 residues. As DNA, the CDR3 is TGCGCCAGCAGTGACGTAGTTTTCCTCACAGATACGCAGTATTTT. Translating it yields CASSDVVFLTDTQYF.

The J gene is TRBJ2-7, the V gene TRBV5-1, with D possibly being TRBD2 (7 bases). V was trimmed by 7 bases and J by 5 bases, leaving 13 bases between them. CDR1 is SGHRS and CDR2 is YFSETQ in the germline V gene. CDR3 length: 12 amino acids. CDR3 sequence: CASLGGRNEQYV. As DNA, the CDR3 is TGCGCCAGCCTCGGGGGGCGAAACGAGCAGTACGTC.

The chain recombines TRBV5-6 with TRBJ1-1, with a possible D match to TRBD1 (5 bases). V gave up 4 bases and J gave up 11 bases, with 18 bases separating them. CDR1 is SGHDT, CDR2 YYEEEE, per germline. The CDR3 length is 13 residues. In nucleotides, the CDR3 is TGTGCCAGCAGCCTCTACAGGCCCTTTCGGGCTTTCTTT. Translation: CASSLYRPFRAFF.

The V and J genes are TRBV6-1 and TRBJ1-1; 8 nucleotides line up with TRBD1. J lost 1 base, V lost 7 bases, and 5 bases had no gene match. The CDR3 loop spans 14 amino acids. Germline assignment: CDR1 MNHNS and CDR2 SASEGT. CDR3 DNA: TGTGCCAGCACCCTGGACAGGGCGAACACTGAAGCTTTCTTT. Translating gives CASTLDRANTEAFF.

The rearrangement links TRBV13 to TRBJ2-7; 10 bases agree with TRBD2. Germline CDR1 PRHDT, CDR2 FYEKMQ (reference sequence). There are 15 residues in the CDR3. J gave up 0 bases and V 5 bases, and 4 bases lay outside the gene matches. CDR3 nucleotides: TGTGCCAGCAGCCACAGACTAGCGGGCTCCTACGAGCAGTACGTC. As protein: CASSHRLAGSYEQYV.

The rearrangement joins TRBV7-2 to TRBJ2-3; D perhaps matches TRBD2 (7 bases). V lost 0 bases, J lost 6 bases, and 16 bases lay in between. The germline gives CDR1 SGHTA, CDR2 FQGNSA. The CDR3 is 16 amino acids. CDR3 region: CASSLAGFGGLDTQYF. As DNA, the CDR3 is TGTGCCAGCAGCTTAGCCGGGTTCGGGGGGCTGGATACGCAGTATTTT.

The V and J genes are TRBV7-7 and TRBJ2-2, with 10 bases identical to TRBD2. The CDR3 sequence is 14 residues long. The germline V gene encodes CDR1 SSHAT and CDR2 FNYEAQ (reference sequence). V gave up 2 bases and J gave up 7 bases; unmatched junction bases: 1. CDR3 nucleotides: TGTGCCAGCAGCTTAAGCGGGGGGGACGGGGAGCTGTTTTTT. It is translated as CASSLSGGDGELFF.

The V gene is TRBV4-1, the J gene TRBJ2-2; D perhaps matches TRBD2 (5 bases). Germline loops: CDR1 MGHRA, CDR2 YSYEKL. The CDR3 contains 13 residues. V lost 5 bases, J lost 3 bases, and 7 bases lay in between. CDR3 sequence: CASSELDTGELFF. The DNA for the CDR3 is TGCGCCAGCAGCGAACTAGACACCGGGGAGCTGTTTTTT.

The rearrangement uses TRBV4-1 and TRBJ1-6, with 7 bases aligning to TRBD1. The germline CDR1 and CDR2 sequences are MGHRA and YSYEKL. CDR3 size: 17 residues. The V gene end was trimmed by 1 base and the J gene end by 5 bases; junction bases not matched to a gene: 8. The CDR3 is CASSQAFRDSHNSPLHF. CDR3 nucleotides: TGCGCCAGCAGCCAAGCCTTCCGGGACAGCCATAATTCACCCCTCCACTTT.

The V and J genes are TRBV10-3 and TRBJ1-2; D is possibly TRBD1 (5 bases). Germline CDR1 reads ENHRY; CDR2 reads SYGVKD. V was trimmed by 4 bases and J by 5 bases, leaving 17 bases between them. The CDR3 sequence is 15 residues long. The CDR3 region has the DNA TGTGCCATCAGTGGGTCTGGGGCCCACCCTTATGGCTACACCTTC. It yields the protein CAISGSGAHPYGYTF.

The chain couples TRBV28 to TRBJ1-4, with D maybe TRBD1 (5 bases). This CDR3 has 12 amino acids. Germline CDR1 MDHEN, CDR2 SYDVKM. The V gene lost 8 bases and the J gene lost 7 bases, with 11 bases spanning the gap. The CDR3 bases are TGTGCCAGCGGTCTGACAGTTGAAAAACTGTTTTTT. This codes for CASGLTVEKLFF.

The CDR3 bases are TGTGCCAGCAGTCCCCGGGTCTATAATTCACCCCTCCACTTT. This sequence encodes CASSPRVYNSPLHF. The rearrangement joins TRBV27 to TRBJ1-6; D uncertain. In germline, CDR1 is MNHEY, CDR2 SMNVEV (reference sequence). V lost 5 bases and J 3 bases, leaving 8 bases between the germline ends. This CDR3 spans 14 amino acids.

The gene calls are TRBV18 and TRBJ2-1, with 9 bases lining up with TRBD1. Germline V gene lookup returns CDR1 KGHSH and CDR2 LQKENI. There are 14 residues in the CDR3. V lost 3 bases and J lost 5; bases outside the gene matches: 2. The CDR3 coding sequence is TGTGCCAGCTCACCGGGACAGGGAGACAATGAGCAGTTCTTC. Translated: CASSPGQGDNEQFF. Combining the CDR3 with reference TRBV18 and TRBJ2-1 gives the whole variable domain NAGVMQNPRHLVRRRGQEARLRCSPMKGHSHVYWYRQLPEEGLKFMVYLQKENIIDESGMPKERFSAEFPKEGPSILRIQQVVRGDSAAYFCASSPGQGDNEQFFGPGTRLTVL.

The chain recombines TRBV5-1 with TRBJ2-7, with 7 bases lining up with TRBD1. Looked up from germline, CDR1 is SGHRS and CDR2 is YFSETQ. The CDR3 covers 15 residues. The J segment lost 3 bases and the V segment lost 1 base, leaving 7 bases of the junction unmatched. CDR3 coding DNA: TGCGCCAGCAGCTTGTCAGGGGGTGGTTTCTACGAGCAGTACGTC. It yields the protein CASSLSGGGFYEQYV.